This T cell receptor beta chain was profiled in a study of blood T cell repertoires in COVID-19. Looking at the study overall: The United States, Italy and Spain provided the acute and convalescent COVID-19 samples. PBMCs, B-cell-depleted T cells, or T cells provided the cDNA or gDNA that made up the material.

Per the authors' pipeline: Scientists estimated how many nucleated cells there were by amplifying reference gene primers. Profiling relied on immunoSEQ multiplex PCR, and the TCRdb table lists in-frame clones only, not all of them. The V and J calls and the clone size are those of that table, but D and trimming were determined from the DNA. The repertoire has some 80,000 clones, around 81% of them found once; the top ten carry approximately 44%. Trimming cost V 2 bases and J 4 bases, with 12 bases left between them. This CDR3 has 13 residues. From germline, CDR1 is GTSNPN and CDR2 SVGIG (reference sequence).

The sequenced sample was peripheral blood. This receptor was taken from an elderly man with acute or convalescent COVID-19. The gene calls are TRBV30 and TRBJ2-7; D might be TRBD2 (5 bases). The CDR3 nucleotides read TGTGCCTGGAGTTACGTCGGAGGATACGAGCAGTACTTC. It translates to CAWSYVGGYEQYF. Full variable domain (remainder filled in from reference TRBV30 and TRBJ2-7): SQTIHQWPATLVQPVGSPLSLECTVEGTSNPNLYWYRQAAGRGLQLLFYSVGIGQISSEVPQNLSASRPQDRQFILSSKKLLLSDSGFYLCAWSYVGGYEQYFGPGTRLTVT.